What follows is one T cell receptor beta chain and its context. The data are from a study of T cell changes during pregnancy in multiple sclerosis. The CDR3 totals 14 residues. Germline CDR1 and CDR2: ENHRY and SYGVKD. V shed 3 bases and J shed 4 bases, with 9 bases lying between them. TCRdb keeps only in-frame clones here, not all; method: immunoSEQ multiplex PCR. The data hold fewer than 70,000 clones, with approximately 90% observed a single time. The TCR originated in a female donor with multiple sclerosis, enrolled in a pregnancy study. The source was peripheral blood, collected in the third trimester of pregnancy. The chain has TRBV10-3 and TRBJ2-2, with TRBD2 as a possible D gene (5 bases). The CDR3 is CAISDTTITGELFF. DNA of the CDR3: TGTGCCATCAGTGACACGACTATCACCGGGGAGCTGTTTTTT.